This T cell receptor (beta chain) was identified during a study of blood T cell repertoires in COVID-19. Study-level background: The United States, Italy and Spain supplied acute and convalescent COVID-19 samples. PBMCs, B-cell-depleted T cells, or T cells were the source of the cDNA or gDNA that made up the material.

Original data processing: The authors estimated nucleated cell counts from reference gene primer amplification. Sequencing used immunoSEQ multiplex PCR; TCRdb keeps in-frame clones, though not all of them. The DNA was the basis for D and trimming; V, J and clone size are from that table. The sample lists 40,000 to 45,000 clones, 60% to 85% occurring once. The CDR3 spans 15 residues. The germline V and J ends were trimmed by 4 bases and 0 bases, with 12 bases remaining between them. Germline assignment: CDR1 SGHRS and CDR2 YFSETQ. The chain uses TRBV5-1 and TRBJ2-3; maybe TRBD2 (6 bases). Material: peripheral blood. The TCR comes from a woman older than 75 with acute or convalescent COVID-19. CDR3 DNA sequence: TGCGCCAGCAGCCGCGGACTAACTAGCACAGATACGCAGTATTTT. Amino acids: CASSRGLTSTDTQYF.